The rows below give T cell receptor beta chains drawn from one sample of a study of blood T cell repertoires in COVID-19. Data came from immunoSEQ multiplex PCR; TCRdb stores just in-frame clones and leaves some out. Of some 300,000 clones listed, roughly 90% were seen once; the top ten hold less than 3.5%. The sequencing sample was made of PBMCs or T cells enriched from blood (not recorded which). The receptors here all came from a woman aged 45 to 65 who had been exposed to COVID-19. CDR3s include the opening cysteine and the closing phenylalanine or tryptophan. The D gene is left open where the match is weak. Only part of the rows carry a size: once, few, many, or a class if the clone is expanded.

size: -; V: TRBV19; D: TRBD1; J: TRBJ2-7; CDR3: CASSIGQGGSYEQYF; DNA: TGTGCCAGTAGTATCGGACAGGGCGGCTCCTACGAGCAGTACTTC
size: -; V: TRBV6-5; D: -; J: TRBJ1-2; CDR3: CASSYYDQTVNYGYTF; DNA: TGTGCCAGCAGTTATTACGACCAGACAGTTAACTATGGCTACACCTTC
size: -; V: TRBV6-5; D: -; J: TRBJ1-2; CDR3: CASSYRGSPPGGYTF; DNA: TGTGCCAGCAGTTACCGGGGATCCCCCCCGGGGGGCTACACCTTC
size: -; V: TRBV4-2; D: -; J: TRBJ2-3; CDR3: CASSRTGGTTDTQYF; DNA: TGTGCCAGCAGCCGGACTGGGGGGACCACAGATACGCAGTATTTT
size: -; V: TRBV6-1; D: TRBD1; J: TRBJ2-3; CDR3: CASSERQGSDTQYF; DNA: TGTGCCAGCAGTGAAAGACAGGGCTCAGATACGCAGTATTTT
size: -; V: TRBV3-1/TRBV3-2; D: TRBD1; J: TRBJ1-4; CDR3: CASSQTGLAEKLFF; DNA: TGTGCCAGCAGCCAGACAGGGTTGGCTGAAAAACTGTTTTTT
size: -; V: TRBV29-1; D: TRBD1; J: TRBJ2-1; CDR3: CSVPGQGAVYNEQFF; DNA: TGCAGCGTCCCTGGACAGGGGGCGGTCTACAATGAGCAGTTCTTC
size: -; V: TRBV5-6; D: -; J: TRBJ2-7; CDR3: CASSLGYGPYEQYF; DNA: TGTGCCAGCAGCTTGGGCTATGGGCCCTACGAGCAGTACTTC
size: -; V: TRBV2; D: -; J: TRBJ1-2; CDR3: CASRDSPYGYTF; DNA: TGTGCCAGCAGGGACAGTCCCTATGGCTACACCTTC
size: -; V: TRBV9; D: -; J: TRBJ1-2; CDR3: CASSVEAGELDYGYTF; DNA: TGTGCCAGCAGCGTAGAGGCAGGGGAATTGGACTATGGCTACACCTTC
size: -; V: TRBV21-1; D: -; J: TRBJ1-1; CDR3: CASKKNRGTEAFF; DNA: TGTGCCAGCAAAAAGAATAGGGGCACTGAAGCTTTCTTT
size: -; V: TRBV5-1; D: -; J: TRBJ2-7; CDR3: CASSVQGYEQYF; DNA: TGCGCCAGCAGCGTGCAGGGCTACGAGCAGTACTTC
size: once; V: TRBV7-2; D: -; J: TRBJ1-4; CDR3: CASSIKTGNEKLFF; DNA: TGTGCCAGCAGCATCAAAACGGGGAATGAAAAACTGTTTTTT
size: -; V: TRBV7-2; D: TRBD1; J: TRBJ2-7; CDR3: CASSSRTGAYEQYF; DNA: TGTGCCAGCAGCTCAAGGACAGGGGCCTACGAGCAGTACTTC
size: -; V: TRBV2; D: TRBD1; J: TRBJ1-4; CDR3: CAIPGQGREKLFF; DNA: TGTGCCATCCCGGGACAGGGGAGAGAAAAACTGTTTTTT
size: -; V: TRBV15; D: TRBD1; J: TRBJ1-1; CDR3: CATSRSTGLNTEAFF; DNA: TGTGCCACCAGCAGATCGACAGGGTTGAACACTGAAGCTTTCTTT
size: -; V: TRBV2; D: -; J: TRBJ1-2; CDR3: CASAARSGGARGGYTF; DNA: TGTGCCAGCGCCGCCCGCTCGGGAGGGGCCCGAGGGGGCTACACCTTC
size: -; V: TRBV18; D: -; J: TRBJ1-1; CDR3: CASSQNRDTEAFF; DNA: TGTGCCAGCTCTCAAAACAGGGATACTGAAGCTTTCTTT
size: -; V: TRBV6-5; D: -; J: TRBJ1-2; CDR3: CASKRDPGDGYTF; DNA: TGTGCCAGCAAGCGGGACCCAGGAGATGGCTACACCTTC
size: once; V: TRBV6-5; D: -; J: TRBJ1-2; CDR3: CASRLLQKIGYTF; DNA: TGTGCCAGCAGACTCCTACAGAAGATTGGCTACACCTTC
size: -; V: TRBV5-1; D: TRBD1; J: TRBJ1-5; CDR3: CASSLGTGGLGQPQHF; DNA: TGCGCCAGCAGCTTAGGGACAGGGGGGCTGGGGCAGCCCCAGCATTTT
size: few; V: TRBV7-6; D: TRBD1; J: TRBJ1-6; CDR3: CASSLEPGQGNSPLHF; DNA: TGTGCCAGCAGCTTAGAACCGGGACAGGGGAATTCACCCCTCCACTTT
size: few; V: TRBV5-1; D: -; J: TRBJ1-1; CDR3: CASSLAPTGENTEAFF; DNA: TGCGCCAGCAGCTTGGCCCCGACAGGAGAGAACACTGAAGCTTTCTTT
size: once; V: TRBV28; D: -; J: TRBJ1-6; CDR3: CASSSHGPTYNSPLHF; DNA: TGTGCCAGCAGTTCTCATGGGCCCACCTATAATTCACCCCTCCACTTT
size: -; V: TRBV30; D: -; J: TRBJ1-3; CDR3: CAWRRGLRTDGNTIYF; DNA: TGTGCCTGGAGGCGGGGGCTAAGGACAGATGGAAACACCATATATTTT
size: -; V: TRBV5-8; D: -; J: TRBJ2-1; CDR3: CASSRETRRGEQFF; DNA: TGTGCCAGCAGCCGGGAAACCCGACGGGGTGAGCAGTTCTTC
size: -; V: TRBV15; D: -; J: TRBJ1-3; CDR3: CATSRALGGISGNTIYF; DNA: TGTGCCACCAGCAGGGCTTTGGGAGGCATCTCTGGAAACACCATATATTTT
size: -; V: TRBV6-1; D: -; J: TRBJ2-1; CDR3: CASSEQQGSSYNEQFF; DNA: TGTGCCAGCAGTGAACAGCAGGGAAGCTCCTACAATGAGCAGTTCTTC
size: few; V: TRBV29-1; D: TRBD1; J: TRBJ2-7; CDR3: CSVVDRDYEQYF; DNA: TGCAGCGTAGTTGACAGGGATTACGAGCAGTACTTC
size: -; V: TRBV14; D: TRBD2; J: TRBJ2-7; CDR3: CASSPLAGRTYEQYF; DNA: TGTGCCAGCAGCCCTCTAGCGGGGAGAACCTACGAGCAGTACTTC
size: -; V: TRBV6-5; D: -; J: TRBJ1-1; CDR3: CASSYGVGVDTEAFF; DNA: TGTGCCAGCAGTTACGGGGTCGGGGTGGACACTGAAGCTTTCTTT
size: -; V: TRBV3-1/TRBV3-2; D: TRBD2; J: TRBJ2-2; CDR3: CASSQEYYEISIAGSNTGELFF; DNA: TGTGCCAGCAGCCAAGAGTACTACGAAATTTCGATAGCGGGGTCGAACACCGGGGAGCTGTTTTTT
size: few; V: TRBV19; D: -; J: TRBJ1-5; CDR3: CASMAGAGQPQHF; DNA: TGTGCCAGTATGGCGGGGGCGGGTCAGCCCCAGCATTTT
size: -; V: TRBV3-1/TRBV3-2; D: -; J: TRBJ2-7; CDR3: CASSQDGGSTSSSYEQYF; DNA: TGTGCCAGCAGCCAAGATGGGGGCAGCACTTCCTCCTCCTACGAGCAGTACTTC
size: -; V: TRBV4-2; D: -; J: TRBJ2-7; CDR3: CASSPQGSYEQYF; DNA: TGTGCCAGCAGCCCACAGGGTTCCTACGAGCAGTACTTC
size: -; V: TRBV5-1; D: TRBD2; J: TRBJ2-3; CDR3: CASSFLAGEPWDTQYF; DNA: TGCGCCAGCAGCTTCTTAGCGGGGGAGCCCTGGGATACGCAGTATTTT
size: -; V: TRBV25-1; D: TRBD2; J: TRBJ2-1; CDR3: CASSELGLAGVHEQFF; DNA: TGTGCCAGCAGTGAACTGGGACTAGCGGGGGTCCATGAGCAGTTCTTC
size: -; V: TRBV4-1; D: -; J: TRBJ2-7; CDR3: CASSARGSYYEQYF; DNA: TGCGCCAGCAGCGCGCGGGGCAGCTACTACGAGCAGTACTTC
size: -; V: TRBV7-2; D: -; J: TRBJ1-2; CDR3: CASSLRGVPYGYTF; DNA: TGTGCCAGCAGCTTACGCGGCGTTCCCTATGGCTACACCTTC
size: -; V: TRBV3-1/TRBV3-2; D: TRBD2; J: TRBJ2-5; CDR3: CASSQSLAGGQETQYF; DNA: TGTGCCAGCAGCCAATCTCTAGCGGGGGGGCAGGAGACCCAGTACTTC
size: -; V: TRBV3-1/TRBV3-2; D: -; J: TRBJ2-5; CDR3: CASSPRQVETQYF; DNA: TGTGCCAGCAGCCCCCGACAGGTAGAGACCCAGTACTTC